The T cell receptor (beta chain) described here comes from a study of shared clonotypes between healthy human individuals. Details on this clone: Its antigen is unknown.

Cells designated naive CD8 were CD45RO-negative and were positively selected for CCR7, with terminally differentiated effector memory CD45RA+ cells excluded. Donors had no recently reported acute infections or vaccinations and were HIV-negative. The sorted-subset replicate PCRs were given 150 to 250 ng DNA, which is around 29,000 T cell genomes. This table comes from immunoSEQ multiplex PCR, and its TCRdb copy is limited to in-frame clones, with some not included. Here the sample spans more than 2 million clones, approximately 92% being singletons. General observations from the study: Across subsets, estimated richness was generally greater for naive than for memory populations. Between a handful of donors, naive CD4 clonotypes were shared at a level of about 5%.

Input material: naive CD8+ T cells from PBMCs. The sequence derives from a man in his late teens or twenties in good health. Some clones in this sample may be carry-over from other donors' samples.

CDR3 in DNA: TGCGCCAGCAGCCAAGATATGAGCGGGGCGGCCTACAATGAGCAGTTCTTC. Protein sequence: CASSQDMSGAAYNEQFF. The chain combines TRBV4-3 with TRBJ2-1; TRBD2 aligns across 7 bases. Trimming removed 0 bases from V and 2 bases from J; junction bases left unmatched: 7. Germline-derived CDR1 and CDR2 are LGHNA and YSLEER. The CDR3 spans 17 residues.